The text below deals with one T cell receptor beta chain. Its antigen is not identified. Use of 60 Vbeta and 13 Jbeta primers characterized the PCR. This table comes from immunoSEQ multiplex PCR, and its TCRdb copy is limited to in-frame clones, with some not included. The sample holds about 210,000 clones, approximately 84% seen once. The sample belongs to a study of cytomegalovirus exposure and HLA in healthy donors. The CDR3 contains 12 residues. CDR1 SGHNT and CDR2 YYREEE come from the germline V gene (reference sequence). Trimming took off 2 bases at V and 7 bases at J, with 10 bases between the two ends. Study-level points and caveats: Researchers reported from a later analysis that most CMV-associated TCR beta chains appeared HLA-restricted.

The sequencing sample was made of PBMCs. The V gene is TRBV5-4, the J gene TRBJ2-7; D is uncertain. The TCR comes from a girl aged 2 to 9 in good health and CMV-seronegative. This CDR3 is CASSFGLVEQYF. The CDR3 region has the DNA TGTGCCAGCAGCTTTGGGCTGGTTGAGCAGTACTTC.